The next 18 T cell receptor beta chains were all read from a single sample in a study of a mutant IDH1 vaccine in newly diagnosed glioma. Time point noted: week 11, during vaccination. Vaccine doses each comprised 300 ug of mutant IDH1 20-mer peptide, with topical imiquimod. Their antigen targets remain unknown. Repertoires were generated with immunoSEQ multiplex PCR, while TCRdb's copy carries only in-frame clones and drops some. This table has 57,000 or so clones, roughly four fifths appearing once. This specimen was PBMCs, taken from a glioma patient whose treatment included an IDH1 peptide vaccine. The receptor source for this set is a man aged 25 to 40 with glioma.

In this sample, this clone turned up a few times. This chain links TRBV25-1 with TRBJ1-5; D possibly corresponds to TRBD1 (6 bases). Germline assignment: CDR1 MGHDK and CDR2 SYGVNS. Trimming pared 3 bases from V and 8 bases from J, leaving 14 bases between. The CDR3 length is 14 residues. This chain's CDR3 is CASSETGRMEPQHF. CDR3 DNA sequence: TGTGCCAGCAGTGAGACAGGCCGAATGGAGCCCCAGCATTTT.

V gene TRBV27 combines with J gene TRBJ1-1; possibly TRBD1 for D (5 bases). The V end was cut by 4 bases, the J end by 1 base, with 13 bases between. Germline lookup yields CDR1 MNHEY and CDR2 SMNVEV (reference sequence). The CDR3 is made up of 15 amino acids. CDR3 coding DNA: TGTGCCAGCAGTTCCGCTCTAGACAGGAACACTGAAGCTTTCTTT. Translation gives CASSSALDRNTEAFF.

The chain links TRBV30 to TRBJ2-2; D not certain. The germline V gene encodes CDR1 GTSNPN and CDR2 SVGIG (reference sequence). Trimming cost V 4 bases and J 2 bases, with 5 bases left between them. The CDR3 length is 12 residues. Here the CDR3 reads CAWNFNTGELFF. DNA of the CDR3: TGTGCCTGGAACTTTAACACCGGGGAGCTGTTTTTT.

The chain carries TRBV18 and TRBJ1-2; 7 nucleotides agree with TRBD1. The germline CDR1 and CDR2 sequences are KGHSH and LQKENI. CDR3 length: 13 residues. The V and J ends lost 3 bases and 4 bases, in that order; junction bases with no gene match: 2. CDR3 nucleotides: TGTGCCAGCTCACCGACAGGGCTCTATGGCTACACCTTC. It translates to CASSPTGLYGYTF. The variable domain in full, with the rest retrieved from reference TRBV18 and TRBJ1-2, is NAGVMQNPRHLVRRRGQEARLRCSPMKGHSHVYWYRQLPEEGLKFMVYLQKENIIDESGMPKERFSAEFPKEGPSILRIQQVVRGDSAAYFCASSPTGLYGYTFGSGTRLTVV.

V gene TRBV20-1 combines with J gene TRBJ2-1, with D uncertain. Germline V gene sequence: CDR1 DFQATT, CDR2 SNEGSKA (reference sequence). The CDR3 covers 11 residues. V was trimmed by 5 bases and J by 2 bases, leaving 4 bases between them. The CDR3 sequence is CSAEPYNEQFF. DNA for the CDR3: TGCAGTGCTGAACCCTACAATGAGCAGTTCTTC.

The genes are TRBV7-9 and TRBJ2-1; 10 nucleotides align to TRBD2. CDR1 is SEHNR and CDR2 is FQNEAQ in the germline V gene (reference sequence). This CDR3 spans 15 amino acids. After removal of 4 bases from V and 3 bases from J, the junction contained 3 bases not matched to a gene. CDR3 sequence (DNA): TGTGCCAGCAGCTCTAGCGGGAGCGGCTACAATGAGCAGTTCTTC. Amino acids: CASSSSGSGYNEQFF.

J is TRBJ2-4 and V is TRBV6-5, with D perhaps assigned TRBD1 or TRBD2 (5 bases each). Germline CDR1 is MNHEY and CDR2 is SVGAGI. The length of the CDR3 is 15 residues. The V end lost 4 bases, the J end lost 1 base, and 11 bases lay between the germline ends. DNA for the CDR3: TGTGCCAGCAGTTCGGGGCTTGGCGCCAAAAACATTCAGTACTTC. Translation gives CASSSGLGAKNIQYF.

This clone occurred once. The chain links TRBV19 to TRBJ1-5; TRBD1 matches at 9 bases. J lost 4 bases, V lost 8 bases, and 9 bases had no gene match. CDR3 length: 15 amino acids. Germline lookup yields CDR1 LNHDA and CDR2 SQIVND (reference sequence). As DNA, the CDR3 is TGTGCCAGTGGACGGGACAGGGAGTGGAATCAGCCCCAGCATTTT. Its translation: CASGRDREWNQPQHF.

This chain connects TRBV10-3 to TRBJ1-1, with 8 bases that match TRBD1. Germline values: CDR1 ENHRY, CDR2 SYGVKD. The CDR3 length is 16 residues. With 11 bases clipped from V and 2 bases from J, the junction kept 16 bases outside the gene matches. CDR3 amino acids: CASGAGTGSGNTEAFF. In DNA, the CDR3 is TGTGCCTCCGGTGCCGGGACAGGTTCAGGAAACACTGAAGCTTTCTTT.

This sequence joins TRBV28 and TRBJ1-6; TRBD1 aligns across 8 bases. The V gene's germline CDR1 is MDHEN and CDR2 SYDVKM. The CDR3 runs 16 residues. J gave up 6 bases and V 6 bases, and 10 bases lay outside the gene matches. The CDR3 here is CASSDTGTGRNSPLHF. The CDR3 DNA reads as TGTGCCAGCAGCGATACCGGGACAGGACGTAATTCACCCCTCCACTTT. Filled out from reference TRBV28 and TRBJ1-6, the complete variable domain reads DVKVTQSSRYLVKRTGEKVFLECVQDMDHENMFWYRQDPGLGLRLIYFSYDVKMKEKGDIPEGYSVSREKKERFSLILESASTNQTSMYLCASSDTGTGRNSPLHFGNGTRLTVT.

The V gene is TRBV4-3, the J gene TRBJ1-3; 7 bases align to TRBD1. This CDR3 has 16 residues. Per germline, CDR1 LGHNA and CDR2 YSLEER. V lost 5 bases to trimming and J lost 4 bases; unmatched junction nucleotides: 11. The CDR3 sequence is CASSSRHRGAGNTIYF. In DNA, the CDR3 is TGCGCCAGCAGCAGCCGACACAGGGGAGCAGGAAACACCATATATTTT.

This chain uses TRBV5-1 with TRBJ2-7; 9 bases fit TRBD1. V gave up 4 bases and J gave up 2 bases; unmatched junction bases: 7. Germline assignment: CDR1 SGHRS and CDR2 YFSETQ. The CDR3 totals 15 residues. CDR3 residues: CASSLGQGQPYEQYF. CDR3 in DNA: TGCGCCAGCAGCCTCGGACAGGGGCAGCCCTACGAGCAGTACTTC.

A single count supports this clone. The chain joins TRBV4-1 to TRBJ2-7, with D uncertain. Trimming took off 2 bases at V and 6 bases at J, with 11 bases between the two ends. CDR3 length equals 13 residues. Germline V gives CDR1 MGHRA, CDR2 YSYEKL. CDR3 in DNA: TGCGCCAGCAGCCAAAAACCGACCGGCGAGCAGTACTTC. Amino acids: CASSQKPTGEQYF.

This chain links TRBV19 with TRBJ2-3, with D unresolved. Germline lookup yields CDR1 LNHDA and CDR2 SQIVND (reference sequence). This CDR3 comprises 15 residues. Trimming removed 3 bases at V and 2 bases at J, with 12 bases between. The CDR3 is CASSIAATSTDTQYF. The CDR3 bases are TGTGCCAGTAGTATTGCGGCAACGTCCACAGATACGCAGTATTTT.

The chain links TRBV5-1 to TRBJ2-3, with D possibly matching TRBD1 (6 bases). The V and J ends lost 0 bases and 0 bases respectively, with 17 bases between them. This CDR3 comprises 18 residues. Germline CDR1 SGHRS, CDR2 YFSETQ. Written as DNA, the CDR3 is TGCGCCAGCAGCTTGGGACAGGCCGACCTTCTCAGCACAGATACGCAGTATTTT. Protein sequence: CASSLGQADLLSTDTQYF.

This clone appeared a single time. J is TRBJ2-7 and V is TRBV28; possibly TRBD1 or TRBD2 for D (6 bases each). The germline V and J ends were trimmed by 5 bases and 4 bases, with 18 bases remaining between them. There are 15 residues in the CDR3. The germline V gene encodes CDR1 MDHEN and CDR2 SYDVKM. CDR3 residues: CASSKQGGLEYEQYF. DNA of the CDR3: TGTGCCAGCAGTAAACAGGGAGGTTTAGAGTACGAGCAGTACTTC.

The chain couples TRBV10-3 to TRBJ1-1, with 8 nucleotides matching TRBD1. This CDR3 has 15 residues. The germline gives CDR1 ENHRY, CDR2 SYGVKD. The ends lost 10 bases at V and 3 bases at J; junction bases unmatched: 13. This chain's CDR3 is CASTGGYSMDTEAFF. CDR3 DNA sequence: TGTGCCAGTACAGGGGGGTATTCGATGGACACTGAAGCTTTCTTT.

The chain carries TRBV7-2 and TRBJ1-5, with D possibly matching TRBD1 (6 bases). The germline V gene encodes CDR1 SGHTA and CDR2 FQGNSA. V was pared by 5 bases and J by 9 bases, with 20 bases between. The CDR3 extends over 15 amino acids. Here the CDR3 DNA reads TGTGCCAGCAGCCCGCATTTGGCACAGGGCGGGCCCCAGCATTTT. It codes for CASSPHLAQGGPQHF. The full variable domain, with the rest looked up from reference TRBV7-2 and TRBJ1-5, is GAGVSQSPSNKVTEKGKDVELRCDPISGHTALYWYRQSLGQGLEFLIYFQGNSAPDKSGLPSDRFSAERTGGSVSTLTIQRTQQEDSAVYLCASSPHLAQGGPQHFGDGTRLSIL.